The 26 T cell receptor beta chains reported below all come from one sample, sequenced in a study of identical twins (dated by TCRdb to the mid-2010s). The library came from 5' RACE. Sequencing instrument: Illumina HiSeq 2000. TCRdb passed the public sequencing reads through fastp at Q25 and MiXCR, retaining productive beta sequences. Rows matching on CDR3 protein sequence are summarized as one entry with the most common DNA and genes. Recorded for this sample are approximately 670,000 distinct CDR3 sequences; 5.5% to 6.5% of them occurred a single time. The ten largest clones take up around 2% of the sample. The sequenced material came from naive T cells sorted from blood. This specimen's cell subset or site label, per the study, means: cells isolated with a human naive T-cell isolation kit. These receptors all stem from a man younger than 30 in good health.

This clonotype was seen only a few times. The chain couples TRBV3-1 to TRBJ2-1, with 14 bases matching TRBD2. Trimming cost V 4 bases and J 8 bases; bases outside gene matches: 4. In germline, CDR1 is LGHDT, CDR2 YNNKEL (reference sequence). This CDR3 is 15 amino acids long. CDR3 protein: CASSRRLAGGDEQFF. The CDR3 DNA sequence: TGTGCCAGCAGCCGCCGACTAGCGGGAGGGGATGAGCAGTTCTTC.

This clonotype was seen more than once but under ten times. DNA for the CDR3: TGCAGTGCCCGGGACTCGGGGGGCGTCAATGAGCAGTTCTTC. This translates into CSARDSGGVNEQFF. The rearrangement links TRBV20-1 to TRBJ2-1; possible D gene TRBD2, 7 bases. Looked up from germline, CDR1 is DFQATT and CDR2 is SNEGSKA (reference sequence). CDR3 length: 14 residues. V dropped 6 bases and J dropped 6 bases, with 18 bases sitting between them.

In its sample, this clonotype was seen many times. The chain combines TRBV29-1 with TRBJ1-5, with D perhaps matching TRBD1 (5 bases). Trimming removed 2 bases at V and 3 bases at J, with 17 bases between. From germline, CDR1 is SQVTM and CDR2 ANQGSEA. The CDR3 has 16 amino acids. In DNA, the CDR3 is TGCAGCGTTGAAAGGCCCCCCGGGACGGTCAATCAGCCCCAGCATTTT. Encoded protein: CSVERPPGTVNQPQHF. Together with reference TRBV29-1 and TRBJ1-5, the CDR3 gives the full variable domain: SAVISQKPSRDICQRGTSLTIQCQVDSQVTMMFWYRQQPGQSLTLIATANQGSEATYESGFVIDKFPISRPNLTFSTLTVSNMSPEDSSIYLCSVERPPGTVNQPQHFGDGTRLSIL.

This clonotype occurred many times. The rearrangement joins TRBV29-1 to TRBJ2-1; D is unresolved. Germline V gives CDR1 SQVTM, CDR2 ANQGSEA. The CDR3 sequence is 12 residues long. V gave up 0 bases and J gave up 10 bases, with 10 bases separating them. CDR3 region: CSVEETGREQFF. The CDR3 region has the DNA TGCAGCGTTGAAGAGACTGGCAGAGAGCAGTTCTTC.

This rearrangement joins TRBV2 to TRBJ2-4, with D perhaps TRBD1 or TRBD2 (5 bases each). CDR1 and CDR2 (germline): SNHLY, FYNNEI. V lost 4 bases and J lost 5, with 9 bases in between. The CDR3 consists of 13 residues. CDR3 DNA sequence: TGTGCCAGCAGTGTGGGGACGGAAAACATTCAGTACTTC. Protein: CASSVGTENIQYF.

This clonotype was observed at least ten times. This sequence joins TRBV25-1 and TRBJ2-5; D might be TRBD1 (6 bases). Germline values: CDR1 MGHDK, CDR2 SYGVNS. The CDR3 runs 11 residues. Trimming took 8 bases from V and 8 from J, leaving 12 bases between them. The CDR3 DNA sequence: TGTGCCAGCTGGACAGCCGGTACCCAGTACTTC. It is translated as CASWTAGTQYF.

This clonotype was counted at least ten times. The chain has TRBV28 and TRBJ1-1; unclear D gene. This CDR3 contains 15 residues. V dropped 6 bases and J dropped 0 bases, with 14 bases sitting between them. Germline values: CDR1 MDHEN, CDR2 SYDVKM. Here the CDR3 reads CASSHREALNTEAFF. CDR3 bases: TGTGCCAGCAGCCATCGCGAAGCGCTGAACACTGAAGCTTTCTTT.

This clonotype was observed a handful of times. This rearrangement joins TRBV10-3 to TRBJ1-5, with a weak D call TRBD1 (5 bases). The CDR3 totals 17 residues. V was pared by 0 bases and J by 1 base, with 13 bases between. Germline CDR1 reads ENHRY; CDR2 reads SYGVKD. Here the CDR3 reads CAISESGGSVSNQPQHF. For the CDR3, the DNA is TGTGCCATCAGTGAGTCCGGGGGATCTGTGAGCAATCAGCCCCAGCATTTT.

This clonotype was seen a few times. The chain recombines TRBV6-5 with TRBJ2-1; TRBD1 matches at 7 bases. The CDR3 runs 16 residues. From germline, CDR1 is MNHEY and CDR2 SVGAGI. V was clipped by 0 bases and J by 5 bases; unmatched bases: 7. This CDR3 reads CASSYSDPGQNNEQFF. In nucleotides, the CDR3 is TGTGCCAGCAGTTACTCTGATCCGGGACAGAACAATGAGCAGTTCTTC.

The V call is TRBV20-1, the J call TRBJ2-1; no clear D. The CDR3 has 15 residues. Germline CDR1 and CDR2: DFQATT and SNEGSKA (reference sequence). The V end lost 1 base, the J end lost 10 bases, and 20 bases lay between the germline ends. The CDR3 bases are TGCAGTGCTAGAGGCGGCGGAAGCTTGGAGCTCGAGCAGTTCTTC. Its translation is CSARGGGSLELEQFF.

This clonotype has only a few counts. The chain is built from TRBV5-6 and TRBJ2-7, with TRBD2 as a possible D gene (5 bases). CDR1 and CDR2 (germline): SGHDT, YYEEEE. The CDR3 extends over 16 amino acids. Trimming left V 0 bases short and J 3 bases short, with 16 bases between. CDR3 protein: CASSLGVSGEFYEQYF. In DNA, the CDR3 is TGTGCCAGCAGCTTGGGTGTCTCCGGGGAATTCTACGAGCAGTACTTC.

This clonotype has just a few counts. The chain employs TRBV23-1 and TRBJ2-7; 9 bases match TRBD2. TRBV23-1 is marked as an open reading frame, function uncertain. The CDR3 spans 14 residues. Trimming at V came to 3 bases and at J to 6 bases, leaving 6 bases not matched to a gene. The CDR3 loop is CASSQELAGIEQYV. The CDR3 region has the DNA TGCGCCAGCAGTCAGGAGCTAGCGGGAATCGAGCAGTACGTC.

This clonotype was detected a few times. The chain links TRBV19 to TRBJ2-3, with 9 bases identical to TRBD1. After removal of 6 bases from V and 4 bases from J, the junction contained 2 bases not matched to a gene. The CDR3 has 13 amino acids. Germline CDR1 and CDR2: LNHDA and SQIVND (reference sequence). This CDR3 reads CASRDRGPDTQYF. The CDR3 nucleotides are TGTGCCAGTAGGGACAGGGGCCCAGATACGCAGTATTTT.

The chain is built from TRBV5-1 and TRBJ1-3; D uncertain. Germline V gene sequence: CDR1 SGHRS, CDR2 YFSETQ. V dropped 3 bases and J dropped 3 bases, with 13 bases sitting between them. There are 15 residues in the CDR3. CDR3 in amino acids: CASSYGEAYGNTIYF. CDR3 DNA: TGCGCCAGCAGCTACGGGGAGGCATATGGAAACACCATATATTTT.

This clonotype has ten or more counts. V and J are TRBV5-1 and TRBJ2-1, with D possibly being TRBD2 (8 bases). Trimming left V 3 bases short and J 3 bases short, with 16 bases between. This CDR3 comprises 16 residues. Germline V gives CDR1 SGHRS, CDR2 YFSETQ. CDR3 nucleotide sequence: TGCGCCAGCAGCTCCGGTAGCGGGACAGTCTACAATGAGCAGTTCTTC. Translation gives CASSSGSGTVYNEQFF.

The table lists this clonotype with many counts. This chain links TRBV20-1 with TRBJ1-5; unclear D gene. V gave up 2 bases and J gave up 1 base, with 18 bases separating them. This CDR3 region has 17 residues. Germline CDR1 DFQATT, CDR2 SNEGSKA (reference sequence). The CDR3 protein is CSARPPGGTSSNQPQHF. CDR3 in DNA: TGCAGTGCTAGACCCCCCGGCGGAACGAGCAGCAATCAGCCCCAGCATTTT.

V is TRBV7-9 and J is TRBJ1-6; D is ambiguous. There are 15 residues in the CDR3. Per germline, CDR1 SEHNR and CDR2 FQNEAQ (reference sequence). Trimming removed 1 base from V and 10 bases from J, with 14 bases in between. DNA for the CDR3: TGTGCCAGCAGCTTAGATCGGGGTCTAGGGTCACCCCTCCACTTT. Its translation: CASSLDRGLGSPLHF. The full variable domain, in which reference TRBV7-9 and TRBJ1-6 provide the parts outside the CDR3, is DTGVSQNPRHKITKRGQNVTFRCDPISEHNRLYWYRQTLGQGPEFLTYFQNEAQLEKSRLLSDRFSAERPKGSFSTLEIQRTEQGDSAMYLCASSLDRGLGSPLHFGNGTRLTVT.

This chain links TRBV4-1 with TRBJ2-7, with D hard to call. CDR3 length: 13 amino acids. V lost 1 base and J lost 3, with 7 bases in between. CDR1 and CDR2 (germline): MGHRA, YSYEKL. The chain's CDR3 is CASSQVGSYEQYV. CDR3 bases: TGCGCCAGCAGCCAAGTGGGCAGCTACGAGCAGTACGTC.

The rearrangement uses TRBV24-1 and TRBJ2-1, with TRBD2 matching over 7 bases. V trimming: 3 bases; J trimming: 0 bases; junction bases outside the gene matches: 7. Per the germline V gene, CDR1 is KGHDR and CDR2 is SFDVKD. The CDR3 is 17 amino acids. Here the CDR3 DNA reads TGTGCCACCAGTGATGTCCTAGCGGATAGCTCCTACAATGAGCAGTTCTTC. Protein sequence: CATSDVLADSSYNEQFF.

This clonotype was found many times. Mismatch with germline at one junction end may stem from a read error. This chain joins TRBV29-1 and TRBJ2-3, with 9 bases aligning to TRBD1. Germline lookup yields CDR1 SQVTM and CDR2 ANQGSEA. The CDR3 is 16 amino acids. The CDR3 sequence: CSVNGTGHGRSRYAVF. The CDR3 DNA reads TGCAGCGTTAATGGGACAGGGCATGGCAGATCCAGATACGCAGTATTT.

This clonotype occurred many times. The chain joins TRBV6-5 to TRBJ2-6; 7 bases match TRBD1. The CDR3 covers 19 residues. The V gene's germline CDR1 is MNHEY and CDR2 SVGAGI. V was clipped by 2 bases and J by 4 bases; unmatched bases: 14. This CDR3 reads CASSYVSGTALRGANVLTF. Here the CDR3 DNA reads TGTGCCAGCAGTTACGTATCCGGGACAGCTCTTAGGGGGGCCAACGTCCTGACTTTC.

The chain couples TRBV20-1 to TRBJ2-1, with D perhaps matching TRBD2 (5 bases). V was pared by 0 bases and J by 4 bases, with 13 bases between. The length of the CDR3 is 15 residues. From germline, CDR1 is DFQATT and CDR2 SNEGSKA (reference sequence). CDR3 sequence reads: CSARDRSGSYNEQFF. For the CDR3, the DNA is TGCAGTGCTAGAGATAGAAGCGGATCTTACAATGAGCAGTTCTTC.

Many counts were recorded for this clonotype. The CDR3 DNA is TGTGCCAGCAGCCTACAGGGGGCCGGGGAGCTGTTTTTT. This translates into CASSLQGAGELFF. The V call is TRBV6-2 or TRBV6-3, the J call TRBJ2-2; 8 nucleotides match TRBD1. Trimming at V came to 6 bases and at J to 6 bases, leaving 3 bases not matched to a gene. This CDR3 has 13 amino acids. Per the germline V gene, CDR1 is MNHEY and CDR2 is SVGEGT.

This clonotype occurred a few times. V usage is TRBV2 and J usage is TRBJ2-3; D is possibly TRBD2 (6 bases). Trimming removed 3 bases from V and 0 bases from J, with 19 bases in between. The CDR3 has 18 amino acids. The germline V gene has CDR1 SNHLY and CDR2 FYNNEI. The CDR3 nucleotides read TGTGCCAGCAGTGACGGGGACTTGCTACCTTCCAGCACAGATACGCAGTATTTT. Translated: CASSDGDLLPSSTDTQYF.

In this sample, this clonotype turned up many times. This chain joins TRBV12-3 or TRBV12-4 and TRBJ2-5, with 9 bases fitting TRBD2. The length of the CDR3 is 15 residues. Germline trimming cut 6 bases from V and 3 bases from J; bases unmatched to any gene: 8. CDR3 residues: CASRPSGGLKETQYF. The CDR3 DNA follows: TGTGCCAGCAGGCCGAGCGGGGGGCTTAAAGAGACCCAGTACTTC.

V and J are TRBV5-1 and TRBJ2-7, with 9 positions matching TRBD2. Trimming took 0 bases from V and 1 from J; bases not matched to a gene: 8. CDR3 size: 17 residues. Germline lookup yields CDR1 SGHRS and CDR2 YFSETQ. CDR3 bases: TGCGCCAGCAGCTTGGCGGCTAGCGGGGCTACATCCTACGAGCAGTACGTC. This sequence encodes CASSLAASGATSYEQYV.